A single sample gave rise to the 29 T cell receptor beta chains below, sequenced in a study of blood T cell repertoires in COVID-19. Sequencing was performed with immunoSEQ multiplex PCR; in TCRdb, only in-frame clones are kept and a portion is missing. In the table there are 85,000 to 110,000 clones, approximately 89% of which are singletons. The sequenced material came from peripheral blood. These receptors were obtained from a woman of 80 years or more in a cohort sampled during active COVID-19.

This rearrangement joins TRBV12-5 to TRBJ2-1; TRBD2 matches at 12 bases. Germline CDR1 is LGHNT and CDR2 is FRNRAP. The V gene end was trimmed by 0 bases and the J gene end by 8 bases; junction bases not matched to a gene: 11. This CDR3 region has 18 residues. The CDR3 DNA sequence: TGTGCTAGTGGTTTGGTACGGCTAGCGGGAGGGCCGAATGATGAGCAGTTCTTC. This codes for CASGLVRLAGGPNDEQFF.

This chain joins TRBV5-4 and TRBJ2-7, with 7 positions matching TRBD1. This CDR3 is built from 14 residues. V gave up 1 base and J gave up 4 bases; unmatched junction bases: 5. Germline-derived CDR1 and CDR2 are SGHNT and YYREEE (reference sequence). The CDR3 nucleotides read TGTGCCAGCAGCTTGAGAGGGGGCGAATACGAGCAGTACTTC. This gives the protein CASSLRGGEYEQYF.

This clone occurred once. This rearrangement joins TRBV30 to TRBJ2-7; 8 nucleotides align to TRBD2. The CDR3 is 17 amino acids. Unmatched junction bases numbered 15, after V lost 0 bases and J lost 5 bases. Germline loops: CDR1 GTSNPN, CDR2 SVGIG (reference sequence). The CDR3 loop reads CAWSVRFGGAGGDEQYF. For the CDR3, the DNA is TGTGCCTGGAGTGTACGGTTCGGGGGCGCGGGGGGTGACGAGCAGTACTTC.

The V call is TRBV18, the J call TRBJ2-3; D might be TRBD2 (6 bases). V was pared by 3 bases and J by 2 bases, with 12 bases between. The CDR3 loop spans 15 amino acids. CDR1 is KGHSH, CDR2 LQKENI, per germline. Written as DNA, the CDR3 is TGTGCCAGCTCACCCCGGGGCGGGGACACAGATACGCAGTATTTT. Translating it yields CASSPRGGDTDTQYF.

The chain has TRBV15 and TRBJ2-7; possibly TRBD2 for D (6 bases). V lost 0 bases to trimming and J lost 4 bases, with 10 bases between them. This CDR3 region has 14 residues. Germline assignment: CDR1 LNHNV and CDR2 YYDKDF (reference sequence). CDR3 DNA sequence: TGTGCCACCAGCAGAGAGGCGGAGGGTTACGAGCAGTACTTC. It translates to CATSREAEGYEQYF.

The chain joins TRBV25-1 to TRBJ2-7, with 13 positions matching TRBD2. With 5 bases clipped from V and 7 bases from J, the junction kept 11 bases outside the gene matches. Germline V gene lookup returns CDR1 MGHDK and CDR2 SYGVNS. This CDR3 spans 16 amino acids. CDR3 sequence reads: CASSNPGLAGAGEQYF. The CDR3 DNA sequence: TGTGCCAGCAGTAACCCCGGACTAGCGGGAGCCGGGGAGCAGTACTTC.

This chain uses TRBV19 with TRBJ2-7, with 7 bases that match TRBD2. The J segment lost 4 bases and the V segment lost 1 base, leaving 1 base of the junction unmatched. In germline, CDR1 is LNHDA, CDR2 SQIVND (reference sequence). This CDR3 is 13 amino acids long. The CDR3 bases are TGTGCCAGTAGTATAGGAGCGGGATACGAGCAGTACTTC. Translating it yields CASSIGAGYEQYF.

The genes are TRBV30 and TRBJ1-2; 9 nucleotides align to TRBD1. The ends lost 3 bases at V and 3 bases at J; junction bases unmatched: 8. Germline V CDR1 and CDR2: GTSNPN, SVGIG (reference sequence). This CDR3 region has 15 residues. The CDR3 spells CAWRRPGQGDYGYTF. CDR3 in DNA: TGTGCCTGGAGACGGCCGGGACAGGGAGACTATGGCTACACCTTC.

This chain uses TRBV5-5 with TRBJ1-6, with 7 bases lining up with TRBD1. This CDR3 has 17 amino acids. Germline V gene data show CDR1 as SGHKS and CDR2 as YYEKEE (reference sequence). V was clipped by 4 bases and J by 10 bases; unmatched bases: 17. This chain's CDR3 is CASSGVPTGVGGSPLHF. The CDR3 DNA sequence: TGTGCCAGCAGCGGGGTCCCTACAGGGGTAGGCGGGTCACCCCTCCACTTT.

The CDR3 DNA follows: TGTGCCAGCAGCAGGGGGGGGGCGGGCACAGATACGCAGTATTTT. Amino acids: CASSRGGAGTDTQYF. The rearrangement uses TRBV3-1 (or the pseudogene TRBV3-2) and TRBJ2-3, with a tentative D call TRBD2 (7 bases). CDR1 is LGHDT and CDR2 is YNNKEL in the germline V gene (reference sequence). There are 15 residues in the CDR3. Trimming took 5 bases from V and 1 from J, leaving 13 bases between them.

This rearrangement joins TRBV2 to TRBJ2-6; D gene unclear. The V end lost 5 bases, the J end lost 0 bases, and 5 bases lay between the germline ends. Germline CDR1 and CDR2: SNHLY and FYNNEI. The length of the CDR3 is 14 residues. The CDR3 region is CASSLLSGANVLTF. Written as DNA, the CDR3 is TGTGCCAGCAGTCTCCTCTCTGGGGCCAACGTCCTGACTTTC. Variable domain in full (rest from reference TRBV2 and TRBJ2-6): EPEVTQTPSHQVTQMGQEVILRCVPISNHLYFYWYRQILGQKVEFLVSFYNNEISEKSEIFDDQFSVERPDGSNFTLKIRSTKLEDSAMYFCASSLLSGANVLTFGAGSRLTVL.

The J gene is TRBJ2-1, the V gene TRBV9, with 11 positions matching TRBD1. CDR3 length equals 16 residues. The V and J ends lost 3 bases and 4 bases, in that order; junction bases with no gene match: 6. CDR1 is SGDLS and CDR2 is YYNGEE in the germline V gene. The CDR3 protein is CASSAAGTGGYNEQFF. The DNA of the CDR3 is TGTGCCAGCAGCGCAGCCGGGACAGGGGGGTACAATGAGCAGTTCTTC.

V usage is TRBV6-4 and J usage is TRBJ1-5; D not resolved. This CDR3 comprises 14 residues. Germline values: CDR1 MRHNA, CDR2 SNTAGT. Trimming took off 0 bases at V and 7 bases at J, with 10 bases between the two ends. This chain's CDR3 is CASSDSTSGQPQHF. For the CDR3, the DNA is TGTGCCAGCAGTGACTCGACCAGCGGACAGCCCCAGCATTTT.

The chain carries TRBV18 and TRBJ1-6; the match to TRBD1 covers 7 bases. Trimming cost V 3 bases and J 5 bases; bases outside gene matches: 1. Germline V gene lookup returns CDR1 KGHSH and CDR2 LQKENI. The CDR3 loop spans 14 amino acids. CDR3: CASSPTGDNSPLHF. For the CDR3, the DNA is TGTGCCAGCTCACCCACAGGGGATAATTCACCCCTCCACTTT.

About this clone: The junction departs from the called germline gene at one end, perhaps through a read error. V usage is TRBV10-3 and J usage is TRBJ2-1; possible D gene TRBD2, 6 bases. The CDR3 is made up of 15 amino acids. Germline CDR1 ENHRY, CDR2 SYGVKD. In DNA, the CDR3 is TGTGCCATCAGTGACCCGGGACTCTCCCACAATGAGCAGTTCTTC. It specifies CAISDPGLSHNEQFF.

The CDR3 spells CASKPGGIEQYF. In DNA, the CDR3 is TGTGCCAGCAAACCGGGGGGAATCGAGCAGTACTTC. The rearrangement joins TRBV6-5 to TRBJ2-7; 7 positions match TRBD2. This CDR3 is 12 amino acids long. The V gene's germline CDR1 is MNHEY and CDR2 SVGAGI. V shed 7 bases, J shed 6 bases, and the junction held 6 bases outside the gene matches.

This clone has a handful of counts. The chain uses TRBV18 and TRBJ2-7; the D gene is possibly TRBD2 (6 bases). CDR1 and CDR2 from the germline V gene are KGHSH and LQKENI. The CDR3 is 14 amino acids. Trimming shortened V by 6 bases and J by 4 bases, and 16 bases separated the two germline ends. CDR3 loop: CASSQARGQYEQYF. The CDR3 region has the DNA TGTGCCAGCTCCCAGGCGCGGGGCCAGTACGAGCAGTACTTC.

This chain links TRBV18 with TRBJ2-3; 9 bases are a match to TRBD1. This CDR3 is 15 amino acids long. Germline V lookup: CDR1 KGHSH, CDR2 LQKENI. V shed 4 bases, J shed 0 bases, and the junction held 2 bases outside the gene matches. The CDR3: CASSRDRGSTDTQYF. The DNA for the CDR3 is TGTGCCAGCTCACGCGACAGGGGGAGCACAGATACGCAGTATTTT.

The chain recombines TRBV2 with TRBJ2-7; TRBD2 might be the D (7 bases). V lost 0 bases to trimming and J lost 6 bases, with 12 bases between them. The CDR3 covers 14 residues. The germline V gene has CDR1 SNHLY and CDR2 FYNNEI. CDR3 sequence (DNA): TGTGCCAGCAGTGAAGCGCTTGGGGGGGCCGAGCAGTACTTC. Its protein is CASSEALGGAEQYF.

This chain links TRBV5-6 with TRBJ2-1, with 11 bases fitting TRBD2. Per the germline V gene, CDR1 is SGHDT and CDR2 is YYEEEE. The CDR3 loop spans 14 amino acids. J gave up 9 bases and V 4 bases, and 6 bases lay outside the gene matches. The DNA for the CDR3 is TGTGCCAGCAGCCCATTAGGACTAGCGGGTGAGCAGTTCTTC. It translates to CASSPLGLAGEQFF.

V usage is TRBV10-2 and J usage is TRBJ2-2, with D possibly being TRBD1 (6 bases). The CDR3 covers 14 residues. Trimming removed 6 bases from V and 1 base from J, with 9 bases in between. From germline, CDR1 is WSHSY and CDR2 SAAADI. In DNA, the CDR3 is TGCGCCAGCAGGAAGACAGGGAACACCGGGGAGCTGTTTTTT. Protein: CASRKTGNTGELFF.

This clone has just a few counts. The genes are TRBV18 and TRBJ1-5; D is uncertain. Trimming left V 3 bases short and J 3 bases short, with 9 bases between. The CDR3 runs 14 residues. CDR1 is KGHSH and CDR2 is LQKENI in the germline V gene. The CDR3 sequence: CASSPSQINQPQHF. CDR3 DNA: TGTGCCAGCTCACCGTCCCAGATCAATCAGCCCCAGCATTTT.

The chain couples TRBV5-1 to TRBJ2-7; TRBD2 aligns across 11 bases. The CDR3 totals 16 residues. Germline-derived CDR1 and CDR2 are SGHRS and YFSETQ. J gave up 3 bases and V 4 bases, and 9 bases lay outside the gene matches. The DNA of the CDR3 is TGCGCCAGCAGCCCCGGGACTAGCGGCTCCCACTACGAGCAGTACTTC. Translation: CASSPGTSGSHYEQYF.

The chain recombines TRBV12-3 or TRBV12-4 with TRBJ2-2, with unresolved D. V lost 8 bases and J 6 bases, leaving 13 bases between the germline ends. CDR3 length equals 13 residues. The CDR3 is CASALISPGELFF. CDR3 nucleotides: TGTGCCAGCGCCTTGATTAGTCCCGGGGAGCTGTTTTTT.

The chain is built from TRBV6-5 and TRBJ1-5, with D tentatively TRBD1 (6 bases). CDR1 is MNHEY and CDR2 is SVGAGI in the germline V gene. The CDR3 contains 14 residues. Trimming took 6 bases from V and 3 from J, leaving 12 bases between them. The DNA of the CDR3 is TGTGCCAGCAGATTCAGGGGTGACAATCAGCCCCAGCATTTT. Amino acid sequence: CASRFRGDNQPQHF.

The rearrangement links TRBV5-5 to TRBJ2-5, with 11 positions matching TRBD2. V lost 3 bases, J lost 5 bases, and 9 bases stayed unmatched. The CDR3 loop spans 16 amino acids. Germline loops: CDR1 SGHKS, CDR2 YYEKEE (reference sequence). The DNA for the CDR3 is TGTGCCAGCAGCTCTGTAGCGGGGGGGCAGTTGGAGACCCAGTACTTC. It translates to CASSSVAGGQLETQYF.

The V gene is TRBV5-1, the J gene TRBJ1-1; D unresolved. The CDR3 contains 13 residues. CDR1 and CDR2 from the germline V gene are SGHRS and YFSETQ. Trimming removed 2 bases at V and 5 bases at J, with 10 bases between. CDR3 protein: CASSLDGRTEAFF. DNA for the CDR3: TGCGCCAGCAGCTTAGACGGGAGAACTGAAGCTTTCTTT.

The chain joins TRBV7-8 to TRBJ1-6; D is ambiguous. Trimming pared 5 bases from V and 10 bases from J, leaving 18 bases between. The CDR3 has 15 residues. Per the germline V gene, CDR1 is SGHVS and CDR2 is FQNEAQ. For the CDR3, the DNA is TGTGCCAGCAGCCACAGTACGGGGAATTCATCACCCCTCCACTTT. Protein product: CASSHSTGNSSPLHF.

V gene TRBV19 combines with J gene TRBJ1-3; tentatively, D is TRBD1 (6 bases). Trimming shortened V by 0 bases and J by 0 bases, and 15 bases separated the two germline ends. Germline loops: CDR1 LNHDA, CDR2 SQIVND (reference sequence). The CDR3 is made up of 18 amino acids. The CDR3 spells CASSIDPTGIGSGNTIYF. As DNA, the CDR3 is TGTGCCAGTAGTATAGACCCGACAGGTATCGGCTCTGGAAACACCATATATTTT. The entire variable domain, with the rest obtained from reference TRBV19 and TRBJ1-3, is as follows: DGGITQSPKYLFRKEGQNVTLSCEQNLNHDAMYWYRQDPGQGLRLIYYSQIVNDFQKGDIAEGYSVSREKKESFPLTVTSAQKNPTAFYLCASSIDPTGIGSGNTIYFGEGSWLTVV.